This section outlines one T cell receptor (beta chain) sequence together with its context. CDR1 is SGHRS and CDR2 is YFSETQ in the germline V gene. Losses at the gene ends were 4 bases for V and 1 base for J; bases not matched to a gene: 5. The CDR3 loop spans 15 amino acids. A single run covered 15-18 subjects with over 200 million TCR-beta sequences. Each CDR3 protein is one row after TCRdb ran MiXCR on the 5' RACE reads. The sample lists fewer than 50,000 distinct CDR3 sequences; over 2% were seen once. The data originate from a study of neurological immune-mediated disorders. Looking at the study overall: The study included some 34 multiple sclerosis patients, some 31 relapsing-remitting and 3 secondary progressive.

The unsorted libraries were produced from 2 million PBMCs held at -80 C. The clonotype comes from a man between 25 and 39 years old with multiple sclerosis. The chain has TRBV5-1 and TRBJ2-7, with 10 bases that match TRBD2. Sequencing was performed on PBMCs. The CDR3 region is CASSPPSGGSYEQYF. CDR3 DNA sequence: TGCGCCAGCAGCCCTCCTAGCGGGGGATCCTACGAGCAGTACTTC.